What follows describes a single T cell receptor (beta chain). Data came from immunoSEQ multiplex PCR; TCRdb stores just in-frame clones and leaves some out. Here the sample spans about 45,000 clones, approximately 88% being singletons. The V gene's germline CDR1 is SNHLY and CDR2 FYNNEI. CDR3 length: 14 amino acids. Trimming shortened V by 4 bases and J by 1 base, and 11 bases separated the two germline ends. The data originate from a study of memory CD8 T cells in hepatitis C reinfection. At the level of the study: A couple of donors cleared primary HCV but became chronic after reinfection.

Noted time point: peak reinfection, 3 to 8 weeks after reinfection detection. Sorted cells were sequenced directly ex vivo without any in vitro expansion. This clonotype was sampled from a man younger than 30 with hepatitis C virus infection. V and J are TRBV2 and TRBJ2-7; D is possibly TRBD1 (6 bases). Sequencing was carried out using naive CD8+ T cells sorted from blood. CDR3: CASSGGHLSYEQYF. The CDR3 DNA reads as TGTGCCAGCAGTGGGGGACACTTATCCTACGAGCAGTACTTC.